Below, 13 T cell receptor beta chains from the same sample are listed, as sequenced in a study of T cells in women clearing cervical HPV infection (dated by TCRdb to 2016 to 2019). Libraries were constructed by the immunoSEQ multiplex PCR assay. TCRdb mirrors the immuneACCESS table, restricted to in-frame sequences. Some clones are absent from its copies; in checked studies, under half trace to an unresolved V gene, and the reason for the others is unknown. The table for this sample shows tens of thousands of clones. The ten largest clones take up under 8% of the sample. The sequencing input was blood buffy coat. The receptors come from a woman between 18 and 70 years old with a cervical HPV16 infection that either progressed to CIN3+ or cleared (not recorded which).

With regard to this clone: The sequence runs out 3 residues before the end of the CDR3; the remainder is reconstructed from the germline J gene. J is TRBJ1-3 and V is TRBV7-9; D gene unclear. Deletions cut 5 bases from V and 4 bases from J, with 12 bases between. Germline loops: CDR1 SEHNR, CDR2 FQNEAQ (reference sequence). CDR3 size: 14 residues. CDR3 DNA (partial): TGTGCCAGCAGCCTGTCCTACCGGGGAAACACC. Residues: CASSLSYRGNT. Given in full, the CDR3 is CASSLSYRGNTIYF.

Of note for this clone: The read ends 3 residues before the CDR3 terminus; that terminus is restored from the germline J gene. The chain uses TRBV12-3 or TRBV12-4 and TRBJ2-6, with TRBD1 identical over 8 bases. This CDR3 contains 16 residues. V trimming: 0 bases; J trimming: 2 bases; junction bases outside the gene matches: 0. The CDR3 is CASSLADRAGANVLTF. The sequenced CDR3 bases are TGTGCCAGCAGTTTAGCGGACAGGGCTGGGGCCAACGTC.

CDR3 DNA, as far as it was read: TGTGCCAGCAGTGAAGGCAGGGAGCCTAATGAAAAA. Its translation: CASSEGREPNEK. The whole CDR3 protein reads CASSEGREPNEKLFF. The chain recombines TRBV2 with TRBJ1-4; tentative D call: TRBD1 (5 bases). The CDR3 end is not reached by the read, which stops 3 residues before it; the germline J gene fills it in. V was cut by 1 base and J by 3 bases, with 9 bases left in between. This CDR3 has 15 amino acids. Germline lookup yields CDR1 SNHLY and CDR2 FYNNEI.

About this clone itself: Read coverage stops 3 residues before the CDR3 terminus; the germline J gene supplies the remainder. The chain recombines TRBV5-6 with TRBJ1-2; D not resolved. V was clipped by 1 base and J by 2 bases, with 6 bases between them. The CDR3 totals 13 residues. CDR1 and CDR2 from the germline V gene are SGHDT and YYEEEE. Incomplete CDR3 DNA: TGTGCCAGCAGCTTGAATAGCAACTATGGC. Its protein is CASSLNSNYG. The full-length CDR3 reads as CASSLNSNYGYTF.

As to this clone: From the germline J gene comes the end of the CDR3, since the read stops 3 residues before it. The chain has TRBV6-2 or TRBV6-3 and TRBJ1-1; 8 bases are shared with TRBD1. The CDR3 runs to 14 residues. The germline V gene has CDR1 MNHEY and CDR2 SVGEGT. V dropped 1 base and J dropped 5; count of bases not matched to a gene: 3. The CDR3 DNA, read in part, is TGTGCCAGCAGTTACTACAGGGGGGGGACTGAA. It codes for CASSYYRGGTE. The CDR3 as a whole reads CASSYYRGGTEAFF.

Details on this clone: The read is 3 residues too short to cover the CDR3 end, so that end is filled in from the germline J gene. V is TRBV28 and J is TRBJ1-5; 8 bases are shared with TRBD1. Losses at the gene ends were 6 bases for V and 2 bases for J; bases not matched to a gene: 3. Per germline, CDR1 MDHEN and CDR2 SYDVKM. This CDR3 comprises 14 residues. The sequenced part of the CDR3 DNA is TGTGCCAGCAGCCTGGACAGGGGCAATCAGCCC. It codes for CASSLDRGNQP. The CDR3 in its entirety is CASSLDRGNQPQHF. Together with reference TRBV28 and TRBJ1-5, the CDR3 gives the full variable domain: DVKVTQSSRYLVKRTGEKVFLECVQDMDHENMFWYRQDPGLGLRLIYFSYDVKMKEKGDIPEGYSVSREKKERFSLILESASTNQTSMYLCASSLDRGNQPQHFGDGTRLSIL.

Comment on this clone: The read halts 3 residues ahead of the CDR3 end, with the missing end drawn from the germline J gene. The chain has TRBV19 and TRBJ2-1, with 9 bases lining up with TRBD1. CDR3 length: 16 amino acids. Trimming took 4 bases from V and 8 from J; bases not matched to a gene: 12. Germline V gene data show CDR1 as LNHDA and CDR2 as SQIVND (reference sequence). The CDR3 region is CASSTLPGQGDHEQFF. CDR3 bases read: TGTGCCAGTAGTACATTACCGGGACAGGGTGACCATGAG.

Of note for this clone: The CDR3 end lies 3 residues beyond the end of the read and is filled in from the germline J gene. The chain uses TRBV28 and TRBJ2-3; 8 bases are a match to TRBD2. Trimming at V came to 2 bases and at J to 5 bases, leaving 15 bases not matched to a gene. CDR3 length: 18 amino acids. The germline V gene encodes CDR1 MDHEN and CDR2 SYDVKM. CDR3 residues: CASSLRLAPVGPVDTQYF. CDR3 bases read: TGTGCCAGCAGTTTAAGACTAGCGCCCGTAGGGCCGGTAGATACG.

For this clone: From the germline J gene comes the end of the CDR3, since the read stops 3 residues before it. This chain joins TRBV10-3 and TRBJ1-3; weak D call: TRBD1 (6 bases). CDR1 ENHRY and CDR2 SYGVKD come from the germline V gene. The CDR3 runs to 16 residues. V lost 3 bases and J lost 0, with 12 bases in between. The CDR3 region is CAISDFGQRSGNTIYF. The part of the CDR3 DNA that was read is TGTGCCATCAGTGATTTCGGACAGCGCTCTGGAAACACC.

Points on this clone: The read terminates 3 residues ahead of where the CDR3 ends, so the germline J gene completes it. The V and J genes are TRBV20-1 and TRBJ2-7; 7 bases agree with TRBD1. From germline, CDR1 is DFQATT and CDR2 SNEGSKA (reference sequence). The CDR3 is 14 residues long. V dropped 5 bases and J dropped 6; count of bases not matched to a gene: 13. The covered CDR3 bases are TGCAGTGCTTTTTTTCTAGACAGGGCCGGCGAG. It is translated as CSAFFLDRAGE. The entire CDR3 protein reads CSAFFLDRAGEQYF.

Remarks on this clone: The read comes to an end 3 residues before the CDR3 does, leaving the germline J gene to fill in the end. The rearrangement uses TRBV10-3 and TRBJ2-3; tentatively, D is TRBD1 (6 bases). V lost 7 bases to trimming and J lost 1 base, with 6 bases between them. The CDR3 extends over 12 amino acids. Germline V lookup: CDR1 ENHRY, CDR2 SYGVKD. The CDR3: CAITGGTDTQYF. The sequenced CDR3 bases are TGTGCCATCACAGGGGGCACAGATACG.

As to this clone: The read finishes 3 residues shy of the CDR3 end, and the germline J gene is used to complete it. The chain couples TRBV2 to TRBJ2-3, with D tentatively TRBD2 (6 bases). The CDR3 loop spans 14 amino acids. CDR1 and CDR2 from the germline V gene are SNHLY and FYNNEI. V was cut by 9 bases and J by 2 bases, with 15 bases left in between. The CDR3 loop reads CASPGTPDTDTQYF. Incomplete CDR3 DNA: TGTGCCAGTCCCGGGACTCCGGACACAGATACG.

Remarks on this clone: The read gets to within 3 residues of the CDR3 end, and the germline J gene fills in the rest. This sequence joins TRBV28 and TRBJ1-2; D is perhaps TRBD1 (6 bases). Germline V CDR1 and CDR2: MDHEN, SYDVKM. The CDR3 spans 17 residues. Partial CDR3 DNA: TGTGCCAGCAGTTTGATAGCCCCCTCCGTGGTGACAGGAGGC. Its protein is CASSLIAPSVVTGG. The whole CDR3 is CASSLIAPSVVTGGYTF.